Listed below are T cell receptor beta chains from one sample, sequenced in a study of blood T cell repertoires in COVID-19. Using immunoSEQ multiplex PCR, the repertoire was profiled, and TCRdb retains in-frame clones only, with some absent. The sample has 27,000 or so clones; around 83% are singletons. Material for sequencing was peripheral blood. The receptors come from a man between 65 and 80 years old with active COVID-19. Both conserved end residues are part of each CDR3. The D gene is left open where the match is weak. Some rows mark clone size as missing; the rest say once, few, many or name a class of expanded clone.

TRBD1	TRBV9	17	once	TRBJ2-2	TGTGCCAGCAGCGTAGCAAGGGACAGGGGATACACCGGGGAGCTGTTTTTT	CASSVARDRGYTGELFF
TRBD2	TRBV7-2	16	few	TRBJ2-5	TGTGCCAGCCGAGCCCGGGGGGGCCGAGGCCAAGAGACCCAGTACTTC	CASRARGGRGQETQYF
TRBD2	TRBV11-2	17	NA	TRBJ2-5	TGTGCCAGCAGCGTAGCGAATAGCGGGGGCCTCCAAGAGACCCAGTACTTC	CASSVANSGGLQETQYF
NA	TRBV30	14	NA	TRBJ2-7	TGTGCCTGGACTTCAAACAGGTTTTCCTACGAGCAGTACTTC	CAWTSNRFSYEQYF
TRBD1	TRBV19	15	NA	TRBJ2-3	TGTGCCAGTAGTCCAGGGACAGGGGGCGATGGCCCTAGGGATTTT	CASSPGTGGDGPRDF
TRBD2	TRBV4-2	18	NA	TRBJ2-3	TGTGCCAGCAGCCAAGCAACTATGATCCGCGGGGGGGGAGATACGCAGTATTTT	CASSQATMIRGGGDTQYF
NA	TRBV28	17	NA	TRBJ1-1	TGTGCCAGCAGCCGAAAGCCCGGGACTGGAAACTCGAAGAAAGCTTTCTTT	CASSRKPGTGNSKKAFF
NA	TRBV6-5	12	NA	TRBJ2-7	TGTGCCAGCAGGGAGACAGTCTACGAGCAGTACTTC	CASRETVYEQYF
NA	TRBV9	13	NA	TRBJ2-7	TGTGCCAGCAGCGCCCTTCCAGGGTTAGGGCAGTACTTC	CASSALPGLGQYF
NA	TRBV7-9	15	NA	TRBJ2-1	TGTGCCAGCAGCTTACCGAACTACCTTGACAATGAGCAGTTCTTC	CASSLPNYLDNEQFF
TRBD1	TRBV7-8	16	NA	TRBJ1-1	TGTGCCAGCAGCCCCCAGGGGGCTTCGAGGGTCACTGAAGCTTTCTTT	CASSPQGASRVTEAFF
TRBD1	TRBV19	13	NA	TRBJ2-5	TGTGCCAGTCAGAGGGACAGACAAGAGACCCAGTACTTC	CASQRDRQETQYF
NA	TRBV3-1/TRBV3-2	13	few	TRBJ2-7	TGTGCCAGCAGCCAAGGGAGGGCAGGGCTCGTGTACTTC	CASSQGRAGLVYF
TRBD1	TRBV6-5	15	many	TRBJ2-7	TGTGCCAGCAGTTCCTCCGGGACAGGGTCCTACGAGCAGTACTTC	CASSSSGTGSYEQYF
NA	TRBV3-1/TRBV3-2	16	NA	TRBJ1-5	TGTGCCAGCAGCCAAACGGGGGGAGATAGCAATCAGCCCCAGCATTTT	CASSQTGGDSNQPQHF
NA	TRBV4-1	19	NA	TRBJ1-3	TGCGCCAGCAGCCCATCGGAAAACAACAGGCACCGCTCTGGAAACACCATATATTTT	CASSPSENNRHRSGNTIYF
NA	TRBV3-1/TRBV3-2	14	NA	TRBJ1-4	TGTGCCAGCAGCCAAGACGCAGGGTTGGAAAAACTGTTTTTT	CASSQDAGLEKLFF
NA	TRBV2	12	NA	TRBJ1-1	TGTGCCAGCAGTGACAGAGGGCCTGAAGCTTTCTTT	CASSDRGPEAFF
NA	TRBV7-6	15	NA	TRBJ2-1	TGTGCCAGCAGCTTAGACAGGCTACGGTACAATGAGCAGTTCTTC	CASSLDRLRYNEQFF
TRBD2	TRBV20-1	14	NA	TRBJ2-7	TGCAGTGCTAGTGAGAGCGGGGGCACCTACGAGCAGTACTTC	CSASESGGTYEQYF
TRBD1	TRBV18	17	medium-sized	TRBJ2-5	TGTGCCAGCTCCGGCGAGTGGCTGGACAGGCCTGGAGAGACCCAGTACTTC	CASSGEWLDRPGETQYF
NA	TRBV21-1	16	NA	TRBJ2-7	TGTGCCAGCAGCATCTACGAGGACAGGGGGCTCCACGAGCAGTACTTC	CASSIYEDRGLHEQYF
TRBD2	TRBV18	16	NA	TRBJ2-7	TGTGCCAGCTCACCCCTGACTAGCGGGGGGTCCTACGAGCAGTACTTC	CASSPLTSGGSYEQYF
NA	TRBV5-5	15	NA	TRBJ1-2	TGTGCCAGCAGCTTGGGGTCAGTAGGGGATTATGGCTACACCTTC	CASSLGSVGDYGYTF
TRBD1	TRBV6-5	14	NA	TRBJ1-4	TGTGCCACCGTGAGGCCAGGGGGCAATGAAAAACTGTTTTTT	CATVRPGGNEKLFF
NA	TRBV11-2	13	NA	TRBJ2-7	TGTGCCAGCAGCTTAGTTCTGCGGAGCGAGCAGTACTTC	CASSLVLRSEQYF
NA	TRBV11-2	14	few	TRBJ2-1	TGTGCCAGCAGCTCTTCGACCGGGGACAATGAGCAGTTCTTC	CASSSSTGDNEQFF
TRBD1	TRBV29-1	13	NA	TRBJ1-6	TGCAGCGTTAGGACAGGGACTAATTCACCCCTCCACTTT	CSVRTGTNSPLHF
NA	TRBV19	14	NA	TRBJ2-5	TGTGCCAGTAGTATAAGAGAGACTAAAGAGACTCAGTACTTC	CASSIRETKETQYF
NA	TRBV25-1	14	NA	TRBJ2-3	TGTGCCAGCAGGGCAGAGACAGCTACAGATACGCAGTATTTT	CASRAETATDTQYF
TRBD2	TRBV5-1	14	NA	TRBJ2-7	TGCGCCAGCAGCTTAACTAGCGGGGGGTACGAGCAGTACTTC	CASSLTSGGYEQYF
NA	TRBV10-3	14	NA	TRBJ2-3	TGTGCCATCAGTACTGGGGACATTTCGGATACGCAGTATTTT	CAISTGDISDTQYF